The TCR beta chain described here comes from a study of blood T cell repertoires in COVID-19. At the level of the study: In each case, the material was cDNA or gDNA derived from T cells, B-cell-depleted T cells, or PBMCs.

Only one count was recorded for this clone. The CDR3 contains 13 residues. CDR1 is MGHRA, CDR2 YSYEKL, per germline. Deletions cut 1 base from V and 4 bases from J, with 7 bases between. Original analysis: Researchers report that nucleated cell counts were estimated from reference gene primer amplification. Produced via immunoSEQ multiplex PCR; TCRdb's table is partial and in-frame only. D and trimming come from the DNA, and the V and J calls and clone size come from that table. The sample lists under 40,000 clones, roughly 84% occurring once. This chain connects TRBV4-1 to TRBJ1-1, with unresolved D. The sequence was obtained from a man aged 45 to 65 with active or convalescent COVID-19. Input material: peripheral blood. The CDR3 loop reads CASSQGGSTEAFF. In DNA form, the CDR3 reads TGCGCCAGCAGCCAAGGTGGGAGCACTGAAGCTTTCTTT.